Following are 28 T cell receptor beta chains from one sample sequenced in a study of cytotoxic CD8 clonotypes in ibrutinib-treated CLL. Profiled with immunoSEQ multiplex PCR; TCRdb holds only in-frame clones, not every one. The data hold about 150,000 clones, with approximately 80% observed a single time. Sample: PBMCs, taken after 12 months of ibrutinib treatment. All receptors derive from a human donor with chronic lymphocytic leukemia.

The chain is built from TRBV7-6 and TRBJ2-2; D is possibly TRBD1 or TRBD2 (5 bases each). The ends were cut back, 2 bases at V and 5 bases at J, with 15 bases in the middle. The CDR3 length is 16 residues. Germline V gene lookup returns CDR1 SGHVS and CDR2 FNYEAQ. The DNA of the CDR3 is TGTGCCAGCAGCTTATTCTCCGGGACGTATACCGGGGAGCTGTTTTTT. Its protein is CASSLFSGTYTGELFF.

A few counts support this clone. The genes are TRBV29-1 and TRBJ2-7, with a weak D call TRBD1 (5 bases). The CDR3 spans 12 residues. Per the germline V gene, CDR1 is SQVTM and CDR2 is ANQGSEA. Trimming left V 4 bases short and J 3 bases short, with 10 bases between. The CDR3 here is CSVAQEHYEQYF. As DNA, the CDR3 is TGCAGCGTTGCACAGGAGCACTACGAGCAGTACTTC.

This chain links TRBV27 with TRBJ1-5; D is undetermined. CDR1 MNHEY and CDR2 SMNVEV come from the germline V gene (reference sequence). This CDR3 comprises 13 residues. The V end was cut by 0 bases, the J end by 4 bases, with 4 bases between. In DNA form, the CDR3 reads TGTGCCAGCAGTTTATCCAGTAATCAGCCCCAGCATTTT. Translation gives CASSLSSNQPQHF.

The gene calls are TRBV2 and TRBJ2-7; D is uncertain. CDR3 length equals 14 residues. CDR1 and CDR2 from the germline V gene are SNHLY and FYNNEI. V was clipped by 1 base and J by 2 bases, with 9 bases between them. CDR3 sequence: CASSEGNFAYEQYF. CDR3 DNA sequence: TGTGCCAGCAGTGAAGGAAACTTCGCCTACGAGCAGTACTTC.

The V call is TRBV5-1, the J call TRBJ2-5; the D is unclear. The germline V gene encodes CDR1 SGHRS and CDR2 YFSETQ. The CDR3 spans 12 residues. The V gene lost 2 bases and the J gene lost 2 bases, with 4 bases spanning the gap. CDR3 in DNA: TGCGCCAGCAGCTTCTCGCAAGAGACCCAGTACTTC. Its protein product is CASSFSQETQYF.

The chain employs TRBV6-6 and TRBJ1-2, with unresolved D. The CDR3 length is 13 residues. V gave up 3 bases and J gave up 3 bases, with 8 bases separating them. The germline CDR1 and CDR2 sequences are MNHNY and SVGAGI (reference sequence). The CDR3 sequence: CASSYAGDYGYTF. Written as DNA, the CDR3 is TGTGCCAGCAGTTATGCGGGTGACTATGGCTACACCTTC.

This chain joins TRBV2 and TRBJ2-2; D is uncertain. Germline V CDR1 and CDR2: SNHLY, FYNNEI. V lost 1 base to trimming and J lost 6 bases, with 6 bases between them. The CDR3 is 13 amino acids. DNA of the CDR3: TGTGCCAGCAGTGAAGGGCGAGCCGGGGAGCTGTTTTTT. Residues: CASSEGRAGELFF.

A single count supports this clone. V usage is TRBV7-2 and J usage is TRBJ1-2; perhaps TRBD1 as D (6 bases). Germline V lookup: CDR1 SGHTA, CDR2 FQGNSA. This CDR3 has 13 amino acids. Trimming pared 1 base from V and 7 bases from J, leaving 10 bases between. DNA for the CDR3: TGTGCCAGCAGCTTAGGGGGACAAGGTGGCTACACCTTC. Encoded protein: CASSLGGQGGYTF. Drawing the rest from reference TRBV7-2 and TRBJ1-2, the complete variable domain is GAGVSQSPSNKVTEKGKDVELRCDPISGHTALYWYRQSLGQGLEFLIYFQGNSAPDKSGLPSDRFSAERTGGSVSTLTIQRTQQEDSAVYLCASSLGGQGGYTFGSGTRLTVV.

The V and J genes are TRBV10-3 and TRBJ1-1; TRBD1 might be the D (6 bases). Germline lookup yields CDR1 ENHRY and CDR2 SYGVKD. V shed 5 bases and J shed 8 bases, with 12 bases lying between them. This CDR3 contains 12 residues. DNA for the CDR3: TGTGCCATCAGTAGCAGGGGTGGGGAAGCTTTCTTT. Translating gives CAISSRGGEAFF.

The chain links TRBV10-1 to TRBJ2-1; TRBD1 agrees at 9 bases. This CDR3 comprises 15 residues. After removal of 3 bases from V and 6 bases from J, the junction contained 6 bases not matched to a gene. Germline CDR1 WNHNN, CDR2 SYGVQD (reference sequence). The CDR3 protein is CASSDWGQGGNEQFF. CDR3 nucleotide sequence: TGCGCCAGCAGTGACTGGGGACAGGGAGGCAATGAGCAGTTCTTC.

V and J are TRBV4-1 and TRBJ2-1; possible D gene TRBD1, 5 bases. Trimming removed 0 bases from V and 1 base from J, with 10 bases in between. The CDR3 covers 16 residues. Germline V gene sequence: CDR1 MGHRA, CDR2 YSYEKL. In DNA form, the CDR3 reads TGCGCCAGCAGCCAAGATCTTAGGGGTTCCTACAATGAGCAGTTCTTC. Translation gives CASSQDLRGSYNEQFF.

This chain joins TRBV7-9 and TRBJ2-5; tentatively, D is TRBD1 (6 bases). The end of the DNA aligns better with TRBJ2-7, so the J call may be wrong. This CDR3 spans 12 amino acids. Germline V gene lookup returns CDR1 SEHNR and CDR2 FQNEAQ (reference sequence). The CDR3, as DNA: TGTGCCAGCAGCTGGAAGGGGGACGAGCAGTACTTC. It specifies CASSWKGDEQYF.

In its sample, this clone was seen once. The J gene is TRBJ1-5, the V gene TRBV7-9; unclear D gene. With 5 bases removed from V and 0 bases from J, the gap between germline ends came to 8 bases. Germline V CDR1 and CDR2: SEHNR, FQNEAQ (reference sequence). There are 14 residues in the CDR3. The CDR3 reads CASSLTDSNQPQHF. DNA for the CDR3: TGTGCCAGCAGCCTAACAGATAGCAATCAGCCCCAGCATTTT. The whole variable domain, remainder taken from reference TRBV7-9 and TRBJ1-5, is DTGVSQNPRHKITKRGQNVTFRCDPISEHNRLYWYRQTLGQGPEFLTYFQNEAQLEKSRLLSDRFSAERPKGSFSTLEIQRTEQGDSAMYLCASSLTDSNQPQHFGDGTRLSIL.

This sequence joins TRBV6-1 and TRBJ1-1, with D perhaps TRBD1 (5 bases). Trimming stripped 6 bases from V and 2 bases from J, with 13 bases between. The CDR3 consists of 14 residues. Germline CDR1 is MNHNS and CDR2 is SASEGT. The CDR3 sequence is CASRGSGGNTEAFF. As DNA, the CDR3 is TGTGCCAGCAGGGGGTCGGGGGGAAACACTGAAGCTTTCTTT.

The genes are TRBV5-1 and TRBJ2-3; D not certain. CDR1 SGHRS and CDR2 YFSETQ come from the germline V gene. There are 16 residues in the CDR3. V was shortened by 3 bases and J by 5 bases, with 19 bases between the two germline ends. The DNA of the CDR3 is TGCGCCAGCAGCTCTTTAGGGCCGCTGGGCCTAGATACGCAGTATTTT. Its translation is CASSSLGPLGLDTQYF.

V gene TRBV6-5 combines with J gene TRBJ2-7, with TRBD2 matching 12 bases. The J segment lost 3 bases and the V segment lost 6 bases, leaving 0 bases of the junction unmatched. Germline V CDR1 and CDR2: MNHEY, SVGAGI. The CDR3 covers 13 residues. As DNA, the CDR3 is TGTGCCAGCAGGACTAGCGGGAGCTACGAGCAGTACTTC. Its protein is CASRTSGSYEQYF.

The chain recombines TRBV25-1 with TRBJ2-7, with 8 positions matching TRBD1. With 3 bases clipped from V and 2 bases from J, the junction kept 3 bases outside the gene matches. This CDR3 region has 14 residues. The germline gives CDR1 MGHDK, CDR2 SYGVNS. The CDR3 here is CASSETGDAYEQYF. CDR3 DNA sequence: TGTGCCAGCAGTGAGACAGGGGACGCCTACGAGCAGTACTTC.

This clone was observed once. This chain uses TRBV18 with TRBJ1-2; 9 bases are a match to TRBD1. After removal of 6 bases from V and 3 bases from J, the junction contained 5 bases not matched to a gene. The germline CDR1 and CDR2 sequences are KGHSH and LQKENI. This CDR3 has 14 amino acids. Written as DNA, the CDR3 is TGTGCCAGCTCCCTTGACAGGGGGGACTATGGCTACACCTTC. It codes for CASSLDRGDYGYTF.

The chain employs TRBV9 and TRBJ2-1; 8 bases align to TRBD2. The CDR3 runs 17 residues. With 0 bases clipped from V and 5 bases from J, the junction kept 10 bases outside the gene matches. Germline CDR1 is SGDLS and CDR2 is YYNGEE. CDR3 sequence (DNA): TGTGCCAGCAGCGTAGACCTGGGGCTAGCGGGCAACAATGAGCAGTTCTTC. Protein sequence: CASSVDLGLAGNNEQFF.

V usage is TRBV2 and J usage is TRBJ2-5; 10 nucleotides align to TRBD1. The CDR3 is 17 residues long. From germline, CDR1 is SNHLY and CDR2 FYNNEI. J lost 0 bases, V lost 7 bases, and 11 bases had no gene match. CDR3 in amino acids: CASKGEGQGINQETQYF. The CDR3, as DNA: TGTGCCAGCAAGGGGGAGGGACAGGGGATTAACCAAGAGACCCAGTACTTC.

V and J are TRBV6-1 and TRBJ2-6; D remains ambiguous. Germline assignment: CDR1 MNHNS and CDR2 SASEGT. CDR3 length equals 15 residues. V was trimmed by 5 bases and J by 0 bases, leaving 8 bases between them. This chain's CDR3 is CASSNGRSGANVLTF. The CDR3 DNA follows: TGTGCCAGCAGTAACGGCCGCTCTGGGGCCAACGTCCTGACTTTC.

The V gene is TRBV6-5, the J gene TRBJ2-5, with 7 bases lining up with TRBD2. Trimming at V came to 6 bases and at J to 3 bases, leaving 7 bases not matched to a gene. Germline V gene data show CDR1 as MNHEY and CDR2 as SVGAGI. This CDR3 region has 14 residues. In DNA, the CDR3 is TGTGCCAGCAGCCCGGGGAGGGAGGAAGAGACCCAGTACTTC. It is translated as CASSPGREEETQYF.

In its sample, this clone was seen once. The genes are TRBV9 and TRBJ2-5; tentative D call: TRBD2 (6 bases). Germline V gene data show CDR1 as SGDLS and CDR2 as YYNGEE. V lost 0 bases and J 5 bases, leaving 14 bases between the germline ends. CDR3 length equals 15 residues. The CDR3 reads CASSVVGGRHETQYF. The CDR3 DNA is TGTGCCAGCAGCGTAGTTGGAGGGAGGCATGAGACCCAGTACTTC.

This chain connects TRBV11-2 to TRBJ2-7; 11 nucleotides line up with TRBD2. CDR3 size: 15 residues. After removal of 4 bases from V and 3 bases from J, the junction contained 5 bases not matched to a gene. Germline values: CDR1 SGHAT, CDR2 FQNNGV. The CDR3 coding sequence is TGTGCCAGCAGCTCCCAAGGGACTAGCGGCTACGAGCAGTACTTC. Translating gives CASSSQGTSGYEQYF.

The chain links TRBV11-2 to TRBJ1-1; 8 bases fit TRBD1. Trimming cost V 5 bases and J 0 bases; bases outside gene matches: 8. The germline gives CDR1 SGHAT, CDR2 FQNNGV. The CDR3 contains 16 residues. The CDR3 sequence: CASSRGTGRLNTEAFF. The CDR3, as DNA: TGTGCCAGCAGCCGAGGGACAGGTAGATTGAACACTGAAGCTTTCTTT.

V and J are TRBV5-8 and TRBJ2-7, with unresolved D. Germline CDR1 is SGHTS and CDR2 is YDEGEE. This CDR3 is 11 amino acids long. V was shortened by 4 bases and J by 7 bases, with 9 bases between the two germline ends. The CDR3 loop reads CASSPLWEQYF. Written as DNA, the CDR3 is TGTGCCAGCAGCCCGTTGTGGGAGCAGTACTTC.

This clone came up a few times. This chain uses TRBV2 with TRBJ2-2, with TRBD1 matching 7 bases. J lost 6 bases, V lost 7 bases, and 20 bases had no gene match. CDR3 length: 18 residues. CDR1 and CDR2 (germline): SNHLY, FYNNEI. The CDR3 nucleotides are TGTGCCAGCACCGAAGGCCCTGGGACAGAACTACGCTCCGGGGAGCTGTTTTTT. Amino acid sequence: CASTEGPGTELRSGELFF.

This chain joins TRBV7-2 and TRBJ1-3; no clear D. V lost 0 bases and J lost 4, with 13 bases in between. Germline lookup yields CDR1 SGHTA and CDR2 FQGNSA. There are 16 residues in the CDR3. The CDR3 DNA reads TGTGCCAGCAGCTTAGCGGTGGCAACCCAAGGAAACACCATATATTTT. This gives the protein CASSLAVATQGNTIYF.